This TCR beta chain emerged from a study of shared clonotypes between healthy human individuals. General study results and limits: Donors were few, which limited the genetic and exposure-history diversity represented.

This CDR3 spans 16 amino acids. The J segment lost 4 bases and the V segment lost 3 bases, leaving 9 bases of the junction unmatched. Germline V gene data show CDR1 as SGDLS and CDR2 as YYNGEE. The study drew all its donors from Caucasian adults living in Nashville, Tennessee. CD45RA-negative memory and CD45RA+ naive subsets were split from the CD4+ cells. Several immunoSEQ plates held equal portions of the genomic DNA taken from each subset. Profiled with immunoSEQ multiplex PCR; TCRdb holds only in-frame clones, not every one. This sample has 980,000 or so clones; around three quarters occur once, and the top ten carry around 1.5%. About this clone: What it recognizes is unknown.

The chain joins TRBV9 to TRBJ2-5; TRBD2 matches at 10 bases. The sequenced material came from memory CD4+ T cells sorted from blood. As to subset: CD45RA-negative fraction. The receptor was isolated from a man between 18 and 35 years old in good health. The CDR3 spells CASSATSGAPIETQYF. The CDR3 nucleotides read TGTGCCAGCAGCGCTACTAGCGGGGCCCCTATAGAGACCCAGTACTTC.